This T cell receptor beta chain is from a study of molecular identifiers for immune sequencing clone quantification. About the research overall: Replicate RNA came from approximately 20,000 or 98,000 naive CD8 cells and was split five ways, and four parts were sequenced.

Listed TCR primers, together with previously described methods, were used for the bulk TCR libraries. One entry per CDR3 protein, called by TCRdb with MiXCR from the PCR reads. The data show about 320,000 distinct CDR3 sequences, roughly 23% seen once. General observations from the study: In CMV-specific effectors, clones above 20 copies held over 99% of molecules; naive, under 1%.

The table lists this clonotype with a few counts. The antigen is unknown. A CD8+CD4-CCR7+CD45RA+ phenotype served as the sorting definition for naive CD8 T cells. The CDR3 is 12 residues long. Germline V gene data show CDR1 as MDHEN and CDR2 as SYDVKM. With 6 bases removed from V and 10 bases from J, the gap between germline ends came to 14 bases. This receptor was taken from a human donor in good health. Some libraries in this study had Jurkat cell RNA spiked in. The chain combines TRBV28 with TRBJ2-3; D perhaps matches TRBD1 (6 bases). Sample: naive CD8+ T cells from blood, with Jurkat cell RNA spiked in. Documented subset: FACS-sorted CD8+CD4-CCR7+CD45RA+ naive T cells. In DNA form, the CDR3 reads TGTGCCAGCAGCCCGGACAGCTCGGCGCAGTATTTT. Its protein product is CASSPDSSAQYF.